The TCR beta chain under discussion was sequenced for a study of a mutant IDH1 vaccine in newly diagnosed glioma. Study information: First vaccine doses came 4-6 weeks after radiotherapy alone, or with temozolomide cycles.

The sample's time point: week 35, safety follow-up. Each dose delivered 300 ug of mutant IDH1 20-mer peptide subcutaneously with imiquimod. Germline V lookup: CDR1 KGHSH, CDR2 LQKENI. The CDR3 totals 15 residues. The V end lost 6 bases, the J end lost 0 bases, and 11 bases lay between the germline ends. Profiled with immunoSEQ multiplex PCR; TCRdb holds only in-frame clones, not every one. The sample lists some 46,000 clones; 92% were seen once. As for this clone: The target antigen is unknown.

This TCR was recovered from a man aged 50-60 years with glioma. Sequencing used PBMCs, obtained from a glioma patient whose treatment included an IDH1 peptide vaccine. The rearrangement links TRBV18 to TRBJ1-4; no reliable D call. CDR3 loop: CASSPRVSTNEKLFF. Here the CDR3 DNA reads TGTGCCAGCTCCCCCCGGGTCTCAACTAATGAAAAACTGTTTTTT.